Listed here are 30 T cell receptor beta chains from one sample, sequenced in a study of T cell changes during pregnancy in multiple sclerosis. Some clones are missing from TCRdb's copy, which holds only in-frame ones; the method was immunoSEQ multiplex PCR. The data hold about 110,000 clones, with roughly 92% observed a single time. Sequencing used peripheral blood, obtained after pregnancy. The receptors stem from a female donor with multiple sclerosis, enrolled in a pregnancy study.

CDR3 coding DNA: TGTGCCAGCAGTTACTCTCCAGGGGGCGATGGCTACACCTTC. As protein: CASSYSPGGDGYTF. The chain couples TRBV6-6 to TRBJ1-2; 8 positions agree with TRBD1. There are 14 residues in the CDR3. From germline, CDR1 is MNHNY and CDR2 SVGAGI (reference sequence). Trimming cost V 0 bases and J 6 bases; bases outside gene matches: 3.

This clone was seen a handful of times. V usage is TRBV30 and J usage is TRBJ1-2; 7 bases match TRBD1. In germline, CDR1 is GTSNPN, CDR2 SVGIG (reference sequence). This CDR3 contains 12 residues. Trimming cost V 5 bases and J 6 bases; bases outside gene matches: 6. CDR3 residues: CAWQDRVDGYTF. CDR3 bases: TGTGCCTGGCAAGACAGGGTGGATGGCTACACCTTC. The entire variable domain, with the rest obtained from reference TRBV30 and TRBJ1-2, is as follows: SQTIHQWPATLVQPVGSPLSLECTVEGTSNPNLYWYRQAAGRGLQLLFYSVGIGQISSEVPQNLSASRPQDRQFILSSKKLLLSDSGFYLCAWQDRVDGYTFGSGTRLTVV.

V gene TRBV7-9 combines with J gene TRBJ2-7; 9 bases agree with TRBD1. With 5 bases clipped from V and 4 bases from J, the junction kept 6 bases outside the gene matches. This CDR3 is 14 amino acids long. Germline CDR1 is SEHNR and CDR2 is FQNEAQ (reference sequence). CDR3 protein: CASSQKDRGYEQYF. The CDR3 nucleotides are TGTGCCAGCAGCCAGAAGGACAGGGGTTACGAGCAGTACTTC.

The chain joins TRBV13 to TRBJ1-3, with 8 bases identical to TRBD1. Trimming took 5 bases from V and 0 from J; bases not matched to a gene: 12. The CDR3 spans 18 residues. Per the germline V gene, CDR1 is PRHDT and CDR2 is FYEKMQ (reference sequence). CDR3 sequence reads: CASSTDRDRLASGNTIYF. In nucleotides, the CDR3 is TGTGCCAGCAGCACGGACCGGGACAGGCTTGCCTCTGGAAACACCATATATTTT.

The chain recombines TRBV2 with TRBJ2-3; 10 bases map to TRBD2. CDR1 and CDR2 from the germline V gene are SNHLY and FYNNEI. The CDR3 is 16 amino acids. With 1 base clipped from V and 1 base from J, the junction kept 2 bases outside the gene matches. CDR3 protein: CASSEVGTSGTDTQYF. As DNA, the CDR3 is TGTGCCAGCAGTGAAGTGGGGACTAGCGGCACAGATACGCAGTATTTT.

This chain connects TRBV6-5 to TRBJ2-7, with 8 bases aligning to TRBD1. The germline gives CDR1 MNHEY, CDR2 SVGAGI. The V gene end was trimmed by 0 bases and the J gene end by 3 bases; junction bases not matched to a gene: 4. The CDR3 is 15 residues long. CDR3 DNA: TGTGCCAGCAGTTACTCAGCCACAGGGGGCTACGAGCAGTACTTC. Translating gives CASSYSATGGYEQYF.

A remark on this clone: The junction departs from germline at one end; a sequencing error may be responsible. The J gene is TRBJ2-7, the V gene TRBV7-2; D is unresolved. The CDR3 is 12 amino acids. Germline V gene data show CDR1 as SGHTA and CDR2 as FQGNSA. CDR3 region: CASSLESKVEDF. In nucleotides, the CDR3 is TGTGCCAGCAGCTTGGAGTCAAAGGTGGAAGACTTC.

The V and J genes are TRBV18 and TRBJ2-4; weak D call: TRBD2 (5 bases). CDR1 and CDR2 (germline): KGHSH, LQKENI. The CDR3 has 16 residues. V was shortened by 0 bases and J by 0 bases, with 9 bases between the two germline ends. CDR3 sequence (DNA): TGTGCCAGCTCACCACCGTCCGGACTAGCCAAAAACATTCAGTACTTC. Its protein is CASSPPSGLAKNIQYF.

The rearrangement joins TRBV29-1 to TRBJ2-1; TRBD2 aligns across 8 bases. J gave up 7 bases and V 1 base, and 15 bases lay outside the gene matches. Germline V gives CDR1 SQVTM, CDR2 ANQGSEA. CDR3 length: 17 residues. As DNA, the CDR3 is TGCAGCGTTGAAGCGCGACTACTAGCGGTTCCGTCTAATGAGCAGTTCTTC. This sequence encodes CSVEARLLAVPSNEQFF.

The rearrangement uses TRBV6-5 and TRBJ2-5; 9 positions match TRBD1. V gave up 4 bases and J gave up 4 bases; unmatched junction bases: 4. Germline CDR1 MNHEY, CDR2 SVGAGI. The CDR3 loop spans 14 amino acids. The CDR3 sequence: CASSFNRGRETQYF. CDR3 DNA sequence: TGTGCCAGCAGTTTCAACAGGGGGCGAGAGACCCAGTACTTC.

The chain recombines TRBV7-3 with TRBJ1-1, with D unclear. Trimming cost V 5 bases and J 5 bases, with 12 bases left between them. Germline CDR1 SGHTA, CDR2 FQGTGA. The CDR3 extends over 13 amino acids. DNA of the CDR3: TGTGCCAGCAGCCCAGAAGGACTTACTGAAGCTTTCTTT. Translated: CASSPEGLTEAFF.

The V and J genes are TRBV5-1 and TRBJ2-1; 10 bases match TRBD2. Losses at the gene ends were 4 bases for V and 6 bases for J; bases not matched to a gene: 4. The V gene's germline CDR1 is SGHRS and CDR2 YFSETQ. The CDR3 is 14 amino acids. The CDR3 DNA follows: TGCGCCAGCAGCCCCAGCGGGGGGGCCAATGAGCAGTTCTTC. As protein: CASSPSGGANEQFF.

Comment on this clone: One end of the junction does not line up with germline, which may come from a read error. The chain recombines TRBV13 with TRBJ2-1; 7 positions agree with TRBD1. CDR3 length equals 15 residues. CDR1 and CDR2 (germline): PRHDT, FYEKMQ (reference sequence). This CDR3 is CASSVGTVNYNEQFF. The CDR3 DNA follows: TGTGCCAGCAGCGTAGGGACAGTGAACTACAATGAGCAGTTCTTC. Filled out from reference TRBV13 and TRBJ2-1, the complete variable domain reads AAGVIQSPRHLIKEKRETATLKCYPIPRHDTVYWYQQGPGQDPQFLISFYEKMQSDKGSIPDRFSAQQFSDYHSELNMSSLELGDSALYFCASSVGTVNYNEQFFGPGTRLTVL.

V usage is TRBV4-2 and J usage is TRBJ1-4; D gene unclear. CDR3 size: 15 residues. Germline V gene lookup returns CDR1 LGHNA and CDR2 YNFKEQ. V was cut by 0 bases and J by 4 bases, with 9 bases left in between. CDR3 coding DNA: TGTGCCAGCAGCCAAGATCGGGGTGGTAATGAAAAACTGTTTTTT. Translated, it gives CASSQDRGGNEKLFF.

The CDR3 reads CASSPRGGGTGTQYF. In DNA, the CDR3 is TGTGCCAGCAGCCCTAGGGGCGGGGGGACTGGTACGCAGTATTTT. The chain has TRBV11-3 and TRBJ2-3, with TRBD2 identical over 8 bases. Germline CDR1 SGHNT, CDR2 YENEEA. The CDR3 runs 15 residues. The V segment lost 5 bases and the J segment 8 bases; nucleotides outside the gene matches: 12.

This rearrangement joins TRBV19 to TRBJ2-3; TRBD1 agrees at 7 bases. Germline-derived CDR1 and CDR2 are LNHDA and SQIVND (reference sequence). The CDR3 is 15 residues long. The junction had 7 bases not matched to a gene; V was cut back by 4 bases and J by 3 bases. This chain's CDR3 is CASSRPRQGTDTQYF. The CDR3 nucleotides are TGTGCCAGTAGTAGACCGAGACAGGGTACAGATACGCAGTATTTT.

Remarks on this clone: Within the sample, other DNA sequences also encode this same CDR3. The chain carries TRBV5-1 and TRBJ1-1; the D is unclear. Trimming stripped 5 bases from V and 4 bases from J, with 9 bases between. The CDR3 spans 12 residues. Germline V lookup: CDR1 SGHRS, CDR2 YFSETQ. The DNA of the CDR3 is TGCGCCAGCAGTTTCAGAGGCACTGAAGCTTTCTTT. This encodes CASSFRGTEAFF.

The CDR3 DNA follows: TGTGCCAGTAGTATAGGCAGAACCTACGAGCAGTACTTC. Translating gives CASSIGRTYEQYF. This chain joins TRBV19 and TRBJ2-7; D remains unclear. The V end was cut by 1 base, the J end by 2 bases, with 6 bases between. Germline V gene lookup returns CDR1 LNHDA and CDR2 SQIVND (reference sequence). The CDR3 has 13 residues. The complete variable domain, with remaining parts taken from reference TRBV19 and TRBJ2-7, reads DGGITQSPKYLFRKEGQNVTLSCEQNLNHDAMYWYRQDPGQGLRLIYYSQIVNDFQKGDIAEGYSVSREKKESFPLTVTSAQKNPTAFYLCASSIGRTYEQYFGPGTRLTVT.

The gene calls are TRBV5-1 and TRBJ2-3, with 9 positions matching TRBD1. This CDR3 has 15 residues. The J segment lost 3 bases and the V segment lost 1 base, leaving 3 bases of the junction unmatched. The germline gives CDR1 SGHRS, CDR2 YFSETQ. The CDR3 loop is CASSLPTGGTDTQYF. Written as DNA, the CDR3 is TGCGCCAGCAGCTTGCCGACAGGGGGTACAGATACGCAGTATTTT.

This clone was seen only once. V usage is TRBV9 and J usage is TRBJ1-2; D is ambiguous. CDR3 length: 12 amino acids. Trimming cost V 7 bases and J 8 bases, with 15 bases left between them. CDR1 is SGDLS, CDR2 YYNGEE, per germline. CDR3 DNA: TGTGCCAGCCGATATCCTAAAGCGGGCTACACCTTC. Its translation is CASRYPKAGYTF. Full variable domain (rest looked up from reference TRBV9 and TRBJ1-2): DSGVTQTPKHLITATGQRVTLRCSPRSGDLSVYWYQQSLDQGLQFLIQYYNGEERAKGNILERFSAQQFPDLHSELNLSSLELGDSALYFCASRYPKAGYTFGSGTRLTVV.

The chain employs TRBV18 and TRBJ2-7; a possible D gene is TRBD1 (5 bases). V was clipped by 3 bases and J by 0 bases, with 9 bases between them. The V gene's germline CDR1 is KGHSH and CDR2 LQKENI. This CDR3 is 14 amino acids long. The CDR3 DNA is TGTGCCAGCTCACCCCTTGACAGCTCCTACGAGCAGTACTTC. This sequence encodes CASSPLDSSYEQYF.

J is TRBJ1-2 and V is TRBV7-2, with 8 bases matching TRBD1. The CDR3 runs to 13 residues. Trimming at V came to 1 base and at J to 7 bases, leaving 2 bases not matched to a gene. Per the germline V gene, CDR1 is SGHTA and CDR2 is FQGNSA. The chain's CDR3 is CASSLGGQGGYTF. The CDR3 nucleotides are TGTGCCAGCAGCTTAGGTGGACAGGGTGGCTACACCTTC. The full variable domain, rest sourced from reference TRBV7-2 and TRBJ1-2, is GAGVSQSPSNKVTEKGKDVELRCDPISGHTALYWYRQSLGQGLEFLIYFQGNSAPDKSGLPSDRFSAERTGGSVSTLTIQRTQQEDSAVYLCASSLGGQGGYTFGSGTRLTVV.

The rearrangement joins TRBV6-4 to TRBJ2-1, with a weak D call TRBD2 (5 bases). The germline V gene has CDR1 MRHNA and CDR2 SNTAGT. The CDR3 sequence is 15 residues long. V lost 5 bases and J 2 bases, leaving 13 bases between the germline ends. CDR3 bases: TGTGCCAGCAGTCTAGAGCGGAGCACCTACAATGAGCAGTTCTTC. Protein sequence: CASSLERSTYNEQFF.

CDR3 DNA: TGTGCCACGCAGTTCCTAGGCACAGATACGCAGTATTTT. It encodes CATQFLGTDTQYF. The V gene is TRBV19, the J gene TRBJ2-3; no clear D gene. Trimming stripped 10 bases from V and 1 base from J, with 12 bases between. This CDR3 has 13 residues. Germline lookup yields CDR1 LNHDA and CDR2 SQIVND (reference sequence). Together with reference TRBV19 and TRBJ2-3, the CDR3 gives the full variable domain: DGGITQSPKYLFRKEGQNVTLSCEQNLNHDAMYWYRQDPGQGLRLIYYSQIVNDFQKGDIAEGYSVSREKKESFPLTVTSAQKNPTAFYLCATQFLGTDTQYFGPGTRLTVL.

The chain links TRBV6-5 to TRBJ1-1, with D perhaps matching TRBD1 (6 bases). The V gene lost 8 bases and the J gene lost 1 base, with 14 bases spanning the gap. The CDR3 is 14 residues long. Germline-derived CDR1 and CDR2 are MNHEY and SVGAGI. CDR3 nucleotides: TGTGCCAGCCAACCGGACAGCTCGAACACTGAAGCTTTCTTT. Its protein is CASQPDSSNTEAFF.

CDR3 nucleotides: TGTGCCAGCAGCTTTCAACTGTCAAATTCACCCCTCCACTTT. It is translated as CASSFQLSNSPLHF. J is TRBJ1-6 and V is TRBV5-5; the D is unclear. The ends were cut back, 2 bases at V and 7 bases at J, with 10 bases in the middle. The CDR3 consists of 14 residues. The germline V gene encodes CDR1 SGHKS and CDR2 YYEKEE (reference sequence).

This clone has only one observation. The chain carries TRBV6-1 and TRBJ1-2; 7 bases are shared with TRBD1. The CDR3 is 14 residues long. Germline lookup yields CDR1 MNHNS and CDR2 SASEGT. The CDR3 loop reads CAGDSEDGNYGYTF. The CDR3 region has the DNA TGTGCGGGGGACAGTGAAGATGGGAACTATGGCTACACCTTC.

The CDR3 sequence: CASTIRETQYF. The CDR3 DNA sequence: TGTGCCAGCACCATACGGGAGACCCAGTACTTC. The chain links TRBV6-1 to TRBJ2-5; D remains unclear. Germline V lookup: CDR1 MNHNS, CDR2 SASEGT. V was cut by 7 bases and J by 5 bases, with 8 bases left in between. The CDR3 extends over 11 amino acids.

This chain links TRBV7-3 with TRBJ1-1; tentatively, D is TRBD1 (5 bases). V lost 5 bases to trimming and J lost 1 base, with 20 bases between them. CDR3 length: 17 amino acids. Germline CDR1 is SGHTA and CDR2 is FQGTGA. The CDR3 bases are TGTGCCAGCAGCCCCACAGGTGGTCAGGCGTCGAACACTGAAGCTTTCTTT. Translating gives CASSPTGGQASNTEAFF.

The rearrangement uses TRBV29-1 and TRBJ1-1; a possible D gene is TRBD1 (6 bases). V was pared by 7 bases and J by 10 bases, with 25 bases between. This CDR3 contains 14 residues. Germline V gene sequence: CDR1 SQVTM, CDR2 ANQGSEA. CDR3 sequence reads: CSGGRGTPEQGAFF. CDR3 nucleotides: TGCAGCGGGGGGCGGGGGACTCCAGAACAAGGAGCTTTCTTT.